This T cell receptor (beta chain) was recorded in a study of T cells after posttransplantation cyclophosphamide. Busulfan-fludarabine conditioning, marrow transplant, and cyclophosphamide on days +3 and +4 were administered. Findings and caveats of the study: Skin or GI-infiltrating T cells shared few TRB sequences with blood. Later blood repertoires were often dominated by clones from the donor CD8+ memory compartment.

The CDR3 runs to 12 residues. Germline V gene data show CDR1 as SEHNR and CDR2 as FQNEAQ (reference sequence). Between the trimmed V and J ends, which lost 5 bases and 3 bases, there was a span of 8 bases. Sequenced by immunoSEQ multiplex PCR; TCRdb stores in-frame clones only, minus some. Sampling found 3,000 or so clones, none seen once. This clone came up many times. What it binds is unknown. This sequence joins TRBV7-9 and TRBJ2-7, with TRBD2 as a possible D gene (5 bases). This clonotype was obtained from a female patient in her 60s who received an allogeneic stem cell transplant from an unrelated donor, was CMV-positive, and had acute GVHD only. Some of the T cells may derive from the graft donor. Material: PBMCs, obtained 30 days after allogeneic stem cell transplant with posttransplant cyclophosphamide. CDR3 region: CASSPGLYEQYF. In DNA form, the CDR3 reads TGTGCCAGCAGCCCTGGACTCTACGAGCAGTACTTC.